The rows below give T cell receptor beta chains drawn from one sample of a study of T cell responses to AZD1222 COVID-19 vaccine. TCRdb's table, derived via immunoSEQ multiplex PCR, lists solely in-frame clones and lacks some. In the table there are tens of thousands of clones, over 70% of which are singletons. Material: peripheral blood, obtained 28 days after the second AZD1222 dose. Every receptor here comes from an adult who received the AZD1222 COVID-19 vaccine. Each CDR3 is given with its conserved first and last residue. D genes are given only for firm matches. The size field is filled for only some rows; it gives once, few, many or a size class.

CDR3: CASSLGFGGDTEAFF
DNA: TGTGCCAGCAGCTTAGGTTTTGGGGGCGACACTGAAGCTTTCTTT
size: -
J: TRBJ1-1
V: TRBV7-6
D: -

CDR3: CASSRGQEGNTIYF
DNA: TGTGCCAGCAGCCGGGGACAGGAAGGAAACACCATATATTTT
size: -
J: TRBJ1-3
V: TRBV7-9
D: TRBD1

CDR3: CASRQDSLSGNTIYF
DNA: TGTGCCAGCAGGCAGGACAGCCTTTCTGGAAACACCATATATTTT
size: -
J: TRBJ1-3
V: TRBV27
D: -

CDR3: CASSRSGQGNSPLHF
DNA: TGTGCCAGCAGCAGATCGGGACAGGGAAATTCACCCCTCCACTTT
size: -
J: TRBJ1-6
V: TRBV2
D: TRBD1

CDR3: CASSLEGGNQPQHF
DNA: TGTGCCAGCAGCTTGGAGGGCGGCAATCAGCCCCAGCATTTT
size: -
J: TRBJ1-5
V: TRBV5-5
D: -

CDR3: CATSRGTGIETQYF
DNA: TGTGCCACCAGCAGAGGGACAGGAATCGAGACCCAGTACTTC
size: -
J: TRBJ2-5
V: TRBV15
D: TRBD1

CDR3: CASSKMTNFGIYNEQFF
DNA: TGTGCCAGCAGTAAAATGACTAATTTCGGGATCTACAATGAGCAGTTCTTC
size: once
J: TRBJ2-1
V: TRBV6-2/TRBV6-3
D: -

CDR3: CASSEPGQGIRYGYTF
DNA: TGCGCCAGCAGCGAACCGGGACAGGGAATACGGTATGGCTACACCTTC
size: -
J: TRBJ1-2
V: TRBV5-1
D: TRBD1

CDR3: CAITARPMNTEAFF
DNA: TGTGCCATCACCGCGCGCCCTATGAACACTGAAGCTTTCTTT
size: -
J: TRBJ1-1
V: TRBV10-3
D: -

CDR3: CASSPGQGIYNEQFF
DNA: TGTGCCAGCAGCCCCGGACAGGGAATATACAATGAGCAGTTCTTC
size: -
J: TRBJ2-1
V: TRBV9
D: TRBD1

CDR3: CASSLGGGQETQYF
DNA: TGCGCCAGCAGCTTGGGTGGAGGACAAGAGACCCAGTACTTC
size: -
J: TRBJ2-5
V: TRBV5-1
D: -

CDR3: CASIGPAEKLFF
DNA: TGTGCCAGTATAGGGCCCGCAGAAAAACTGTTTTTT
size: few
J: TRBJ1-4
V: TRBV19
D: -

CDR3: CASTPTRGDETQYF
DNA: TGTGCCAGCACTCCGACTCGGGGGGATGAGACCCAGTACTTC
size: -
J: TRBJ2-5
V: TRBV28
D: TRBD2

CDR3: CASSQATGNYGYTF
DNA: TGTGCCAGCAGCCAAGCTACAGGGAACTATGGCTACACCTTC
size: -
J: TRBJ1-2
V: TRBV3-1/TRBV3-2
D: -

CDR3: CASSLEGGRAWVAFF
DNA: TGTGCCAGCAGCCTTGAGGGGGGGCGAGCCTGGGTGGCTTTCTTT
size: -
J: TRBJ1-1
V: TRBV6-5
D: -

CDR3: CASSRDREDNSPLHF
DNA: TGTGCCAGCAGCCGAGACCGGGAGGATAATTCACCCCTCCACTTT
size: -
J: TRBJ1-6
V: TRBV4-2
D: -

CDR3: CASSYSGPYTEAFF
DNA: TGTGCCAGCAGTTACTCTGGACCGTACACTGAAGCTTTCTTT
size: -
J: TRBJ1-1
V: TRBV6-5
D: -

CDR3: CASSVGGEAGNTIYF
DNA: TGTGCCAGCAGCGTAGGAGGGGAGGCTGGAAACACCATATATTTT
size: -
J: TRBJ1-3
V: TRBV9
D: -

CDR3: CASSLQGVDTDTQYF
DNA: TGTGCCAGCAGTCTTCAGGGTGTAGACACAGATACGCAGTATTTT
size: -
J: TRBJ2-3
V: TRBV6-5
D: -

CDR3: CASSLAPSGPSYNEQFF
DNA: TGTGCCAGCAGCTTAGCGCCTTCAGGTCCGTCCTACAATGAGCAGTTCTTC
size: few
J: TRBJ2-1
V: TRBV7-8
D: -

CDR3: CASFFFGQGSYEQYF
DNA: TGTGCCAGCTTCTTCTTCGGACAGGGTTCCTACGAGCAGTACTTC
size: -
J: TRBJ2-7
V: TRBV6-5
D: TRBD1

CDR3: CATSRAGTGREKLFF
DNA: TGTGCCACCAGCAGAGCAGGGACAGGGCGGGAAAAACTGTTTTTT
size: once
J: TRBJ1-4
V: TRBV15
D: TRBD1

CDR3: CASKVTGANQPQHF
DNA: TGTGCCAGCAAGGTCACAGGGGCGAATCAGCCCCAGCATTTT
size: -
J: TRBJ1-5
V: TRBV27
D: TRBD1

CDR3: CASSSKSYRASSNQPQHF
DNA: TGTGCCAGCAGCTCAAAAAGCTACAGGGCCTCTAGCAATCAGCCCCAGCATTTT
size: -
J: TRBJ1-5
V: TRBV13
D: -

CDR3: CASSPQGTGGLDWPQHF
DNA: TGTGCCAGCTCACCGCAGGGGACAGGGGGATTAGATTGGCCCCAGCATTTT
size: -
J: TRBJ1-5
V: TRBV18
D: TRBD1

CDR3: CASSRLRGYQETQYF
DNA: TGTGCCAGCAGCCGACTTCGGGGGTACCAAGAGACCCAGTACTTC
size: -
J: TRBJ2-5
V: TRBV11-2
D: -

CDR3: CASSRGTSGYEQYF
DNA: TGTGCCAGCAGTCGCGGGACTAGCGGCTACGAGCAGTACTTC
size: -
J: TRBJ2-7
V: TRBV6-5
D: TRBD2

CDR3: CASSLSGGANEQFF
DNA: TGCGCCAGCAGCTTAAGCGGGGGGGCAAATGAGCAGTTCTTC
size: -
J: TRBJ2-1
V: TRBV5-1
D: TRBD2

CDR3: CASSLDGGPRGHEQFF
DNA: TGTGCCAGCAGTTTGGACGGGGGGCCCCGTGGGCATGAGCAGTTCTTC
size: -
J: TRBJ2-1
V: TRBV28
D: -

CDR3: CASGLFRDSGYEQYF
DNA: TGTGCTAGTGGTTTGTTTCGTGACTCAGGATACGAGCAGTACTTC
size: -
J: TRBJ2-7
V: TRBV12-5
D: -

CDR3: CASSQEYLNYGYTF
DNA: TGCGCCAGCAGCCAAGAATACCTAAACTATGGCTACACCTTC
size: -
J: TRBJ1-2
V: TRBV4-1
D: -

CDR3: CASSPVKEAVSYNEQFF
DNA: TGTGCCAGCTCACCGGTAAAAGAGGCGGTCTCCTACAATGAGCAGTTCTTC
size: -
J: TRBJ2-1
V: TRBV18
D: -

CDR3: CASSQSTGGYYGYTF
DNA: TGTGCCAGCAGTCAATCGACAGGGGGCTACTATGGCTACACCTTC
size: -
J: TRBJ1-2
V: TRBV6-5
D: TRBD1